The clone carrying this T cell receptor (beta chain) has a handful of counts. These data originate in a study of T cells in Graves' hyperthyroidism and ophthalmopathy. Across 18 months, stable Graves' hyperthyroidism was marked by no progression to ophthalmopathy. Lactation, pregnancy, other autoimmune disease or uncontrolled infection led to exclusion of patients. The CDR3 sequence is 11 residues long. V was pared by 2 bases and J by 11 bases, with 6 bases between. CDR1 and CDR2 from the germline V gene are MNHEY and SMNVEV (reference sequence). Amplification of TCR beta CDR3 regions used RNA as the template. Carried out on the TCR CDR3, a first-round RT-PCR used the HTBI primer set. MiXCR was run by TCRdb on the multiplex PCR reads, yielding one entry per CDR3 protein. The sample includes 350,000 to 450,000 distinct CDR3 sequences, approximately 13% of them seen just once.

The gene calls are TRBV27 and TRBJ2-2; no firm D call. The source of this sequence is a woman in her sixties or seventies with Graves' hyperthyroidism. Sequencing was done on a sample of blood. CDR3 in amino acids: CASSLNCELFF. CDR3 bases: TGTGCCAGCAGTTTAAACTGCGAGCTGTTTTTT.